Here is one TCR beta chain with its context. These data are taken from a study of blood T cell repertoires in COVID-19. Whole-study context: Sites across the United States, Italy and Spain contributed samples from acute and convalescent COVID-19. Nucleic acid was either cDNA or gDNA, and it came from T cells, B-cell-depleted T cells, or PBMCs.

The V and J ends lost 0 bases and 7 bases respectively, with 10 bases between them. Germline V gives CDR1 SGDLS, CDR2 YYNGEE. This CDR3 is 14 amino acids long. Methods used by the authors: Amplification of reference gene primers was used by the study to estimate nucleated cell counts. The assay was immunoSEQ multiplex PCR, and TCRdb's table has in-frame clones only and misses some. V and J calls and clone size are as listed in that table; D and trimming were resolved from the DNA. This table has under 170,000 clones, 87% appearing once. The sequencing sample was made of peripheral blood. The receptor's source is a woman aged 55-70 years with active or convalescent COVID-19. This chain links TRBV9 with TRBJ1-4; tentative D call: TRBD1 (6 bases). The CDR3: CASSVGAGVEKLFF. Here the CDR3 DNA reads TGTGCCAGCAGCGTAGGGGCAGGGGTTGAAAAACTGTTTTTT. The full variable domain, in which reference TRBV9 and TRBJ1-4 provide the parts outside the CDR3, is DSGVTQTPKHLITATGQRVTLRCSPRSGDLSVYWYQQSLDQGLQFLIQYYNGEERAKGNILERFSAQQFPDLHSELNLSSLELGDSALYFCASSVGAGVEKLFFGSGTQLSVL.